This TCR beta chain was captured by sequencing in a study of cytomegalovirus exposure and HLA in healthy donors. PCR involved 60 Vbeta and 13 Jbeta primers. Sequencing was performed with immunoSEQ multiplex PCR; in TCRdb, only in-frame clones are kept and a portion is missing. The data hold fewer than 200,000 clones, with about 78% observed a single time. This clone was recorded only once. The antigen remains undetermined. General study results and limits: The authors listed 164 TCR beta chains as cytomegalovirus-associated. The authors assumed roughly uniform sequencing depth across donors for presence/absence analyses. In an earlier analysis, in about 530 donors, most V segments appeared productive either ~90% or ~30% of the time.

The V gene lost 5 bases and the J gene lost 5 bases, with 13 bases spanning the gap. The germline gives CDR1 SGHKS, CDR2 YYEKEE (reference sequence). The CDR3 totals 13 residues. This receptor was obtained from a man aged 40-55 years in good health and CMV-seronegative. V is TRBV5-5 and J is TRBJ2-5; D possibly corresponds to TRBD2 (5 bases). The sample consisted of PBMCs. The CDR3 DNA is TGTGCCAGCAGTAGAGGGTTTCAGGAGACCCAGTACTTC. It specifies CASSRGFQETQYF.